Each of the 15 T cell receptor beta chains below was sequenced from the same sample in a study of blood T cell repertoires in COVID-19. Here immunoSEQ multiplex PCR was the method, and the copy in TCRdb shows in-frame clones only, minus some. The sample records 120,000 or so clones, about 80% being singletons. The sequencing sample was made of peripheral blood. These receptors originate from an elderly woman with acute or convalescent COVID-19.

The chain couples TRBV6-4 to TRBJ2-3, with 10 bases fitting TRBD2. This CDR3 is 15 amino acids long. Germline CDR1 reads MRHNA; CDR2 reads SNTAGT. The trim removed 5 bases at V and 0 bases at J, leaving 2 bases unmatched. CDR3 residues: CASSRTSGSTDTQYF. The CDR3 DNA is TGTGCCAGCAGTCGGACTAGCGGAAGCACAGATACGCAGTATTTT.

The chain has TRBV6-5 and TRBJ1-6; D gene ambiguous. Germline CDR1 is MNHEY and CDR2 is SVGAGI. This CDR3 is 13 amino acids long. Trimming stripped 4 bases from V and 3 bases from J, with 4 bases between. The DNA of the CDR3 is TGTGCCAGCAGTTTCGGCTATAATTCACCCCTCCACTTT. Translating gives CASSFGYNSPLHF.

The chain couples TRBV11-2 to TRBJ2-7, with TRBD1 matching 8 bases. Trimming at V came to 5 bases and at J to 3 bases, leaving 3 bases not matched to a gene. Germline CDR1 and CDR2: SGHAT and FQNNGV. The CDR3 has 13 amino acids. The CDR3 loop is CASSAGQGYEQYF. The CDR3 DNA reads TGTGCCAGCAGCGCTGGACAGGGCTACGAGCAGTACTTC.

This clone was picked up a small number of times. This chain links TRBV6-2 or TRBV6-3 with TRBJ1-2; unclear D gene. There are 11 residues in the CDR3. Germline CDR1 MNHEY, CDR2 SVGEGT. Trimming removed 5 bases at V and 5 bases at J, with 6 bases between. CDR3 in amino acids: CASSTSYGYTF. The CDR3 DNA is TGTGCCAGCAGTACATCTTATGGCTACACCTTC.

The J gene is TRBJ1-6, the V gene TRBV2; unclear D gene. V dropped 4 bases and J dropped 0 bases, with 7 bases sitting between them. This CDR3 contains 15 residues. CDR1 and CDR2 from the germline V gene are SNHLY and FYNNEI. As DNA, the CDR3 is TGTGCCAGCAGTGCCGAGGGCTCCTATAATTCACCCCTCCACTTT. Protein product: CASSAEGSYNSPLHF.

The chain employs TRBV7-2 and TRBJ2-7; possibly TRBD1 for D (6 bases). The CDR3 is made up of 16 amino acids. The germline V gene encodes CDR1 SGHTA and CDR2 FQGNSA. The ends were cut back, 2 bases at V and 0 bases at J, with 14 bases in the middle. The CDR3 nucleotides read TGTGCCAGCAGCTTAACCTCAGGGGTCAGCTCCTACGAGCAGTACTTC. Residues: CASSLTSGVSSYEQYF.

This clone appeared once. The CDR3 bases are TGTGCCAGCAGCCCTCCGGTCGTTAGCGGCCAAGAGACCCAGTACTTC. Translating it yields CASSPPVVSGQETQYF. V gene TRBV7-9 combines with J gene TRBJ2-5; D is possibly TRBD2 (6 bases). The germline CDR1 and CDR2 sequences are SEHNR and FQNEAQ (reference sequence). V lost 5 bases to trimming and J lost 1 base, with 17 bases between them. The CDR3 covers 16 residues.

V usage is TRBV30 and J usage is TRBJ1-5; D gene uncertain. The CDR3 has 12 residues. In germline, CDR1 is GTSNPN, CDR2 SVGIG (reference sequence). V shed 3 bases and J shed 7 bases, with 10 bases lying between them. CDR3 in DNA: TGTGCCTGGAGCCAGGATCGACAGCCCCAGCATTTT. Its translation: CAWSQDRQPQHF.

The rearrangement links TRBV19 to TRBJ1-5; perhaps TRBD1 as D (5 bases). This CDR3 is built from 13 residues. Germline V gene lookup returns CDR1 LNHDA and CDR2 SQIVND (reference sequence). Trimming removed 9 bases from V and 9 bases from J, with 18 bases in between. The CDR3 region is CASKWGDEGPQHF. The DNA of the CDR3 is TGTGCCAGCAAATGGGGGGACGAGGGGCCCCAGCATTTT. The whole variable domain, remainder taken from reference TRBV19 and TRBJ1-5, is DGGITQSPKYLFRKEGQNVTLSCEQNLNHDAMYWYRQDPGQGLRLIYYSQIVNDFQKGDIAEGYSVSREKKESFPLTVTSAQKNPTAFYLCASKWGDEGPQHFGDGTRLSIL.

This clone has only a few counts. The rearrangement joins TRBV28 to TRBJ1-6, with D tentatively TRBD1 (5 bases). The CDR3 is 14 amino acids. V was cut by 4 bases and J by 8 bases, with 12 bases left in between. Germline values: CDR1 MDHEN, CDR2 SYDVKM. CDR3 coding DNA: TGTGCCAGCAGTTCAACGGGGGTCCATTCACCCCTCCACTTT. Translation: CASSSTGVHSPLHF.

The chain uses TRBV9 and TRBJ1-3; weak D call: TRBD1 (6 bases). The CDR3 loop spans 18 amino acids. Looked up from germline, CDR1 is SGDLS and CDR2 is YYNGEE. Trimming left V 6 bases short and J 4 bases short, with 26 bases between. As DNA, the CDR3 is TGTGCCAGCAACCCGACGGGGGGGCCGGGGGCGCCCGGAAACACCATATATTTT. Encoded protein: CASNPTGGPGAPGNTIYF.

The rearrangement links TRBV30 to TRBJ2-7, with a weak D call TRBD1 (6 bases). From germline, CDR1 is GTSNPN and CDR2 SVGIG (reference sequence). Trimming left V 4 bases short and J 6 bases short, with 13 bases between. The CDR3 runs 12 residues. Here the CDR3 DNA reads TGTGCCTGGACCGTTGGGGGCGGCGAGCAGTACTTC. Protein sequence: CAWTVGGGEQYF. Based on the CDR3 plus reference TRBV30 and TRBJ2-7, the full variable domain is SQTIHQWPATLVQPVGSPLSLECTVEGTSNPNLYWYRQAAGRGLQLLFYSVGIGQISSEVPQNLSASRPQDRQFILSSKKLLLSDSGFYLCAWTVGGGEQYFGPGTRLTVT.

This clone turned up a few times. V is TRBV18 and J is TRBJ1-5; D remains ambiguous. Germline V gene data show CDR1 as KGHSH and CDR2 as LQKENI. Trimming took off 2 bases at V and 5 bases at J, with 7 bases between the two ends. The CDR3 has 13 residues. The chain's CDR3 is CASSPFADQPQHF. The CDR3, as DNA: TGTGCCAGCTCACCATTTGCAGATCAGCCCCAGCATTTT.

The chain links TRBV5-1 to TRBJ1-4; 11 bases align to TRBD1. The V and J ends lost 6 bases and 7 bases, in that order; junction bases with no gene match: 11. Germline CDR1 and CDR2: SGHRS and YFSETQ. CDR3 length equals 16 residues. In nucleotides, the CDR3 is TGCGCCAGCACCCAAAGTGGCGGGACAGGGGGTGAAAAACTGTTTTTT. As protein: CASTQSGGTGGEKLFF. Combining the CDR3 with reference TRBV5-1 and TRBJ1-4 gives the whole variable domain KAGVTQTPRYLIKTRGQQVTLSCSPISGHRSVSWYQQTPGQGLQFLFEYFSETQRNKGNFPGRFSGRQFSNSRSEMNVSTLELGDSALYLCASTQSGGTGGEKLFFGSGTQLSVL.

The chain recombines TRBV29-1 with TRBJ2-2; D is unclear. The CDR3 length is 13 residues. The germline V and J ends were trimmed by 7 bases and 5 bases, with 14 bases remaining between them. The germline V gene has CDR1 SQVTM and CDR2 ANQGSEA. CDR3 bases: TGCAGCGCTTCTATTTCGGGTACCGGGGAGCTGTTTTTT. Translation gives CSASISGTGELFF.